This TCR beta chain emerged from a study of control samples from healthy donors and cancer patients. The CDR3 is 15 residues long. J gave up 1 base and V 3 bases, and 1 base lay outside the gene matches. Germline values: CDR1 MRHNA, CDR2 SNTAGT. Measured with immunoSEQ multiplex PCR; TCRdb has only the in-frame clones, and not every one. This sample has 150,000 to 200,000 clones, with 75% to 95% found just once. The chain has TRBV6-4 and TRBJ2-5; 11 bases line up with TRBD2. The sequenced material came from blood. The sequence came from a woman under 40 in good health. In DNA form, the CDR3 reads TGTGCCAGCAGTGATAGCGGGGGGGCCCAAGAGACCCAGTACTTC. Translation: CASSDSGGAQETQYF.